This TCR beta chain was sequenced in a study of blood T cells in healthy people across ages. A second PCR of roughly 7 to 11 cycles used a sample-barcoded 5' primer and a J-beta primer mix. Every cDNA was tagged by a template-switch adaptor with 12 random nucleotides. MiXCR, run by TCRdb on the 5' RACE reads, gives a single entry per CDR3 protein. Here the sample spans around 1,000,000 distinct CDR3 sequences, approximately 26% being singletons. This clonotype was recorded a few times. V shed 6 bases and J 1 base; nucleotides not matched to a gene: 8. This CDR3 is built from 15 residues. Germline V gene sequence: CDR1 KGHSH, CDR2 LQKENI. The same specimen was also included in a second study, on T cells of mothers and their children. That source reports: Using approximately 1.5 ug per 15 ul, all extracted RNA underwent cDNA synthesis. Mothers gave over 8.5 million TCR beta CDR3 reads each, and children 3 million to 3.5 million each. Compared with unrelated pairs, related mother-child pairs had slightly higher, non-significant overlap.

This TCR derives from a girl aged 2 to 9 in good health. The specimen sequenced was blood. The rearrangement joins TRBV18 to TRBJ1-1; 7 nucleotides align to TRBD1. The CDR3 sequence: CASSLKGAANTEAFF. CDR3 DNA: TGTGCCAGCTCCCTGAAGGGGGCGGCGAACACTGAAGCTTTCTTT.